Following are 25 T cell receptor beta chains from one sample sequenced in a study of blood T cell repertoires in COVID-19. Only in-frame clones appear in the TCRdb table, and some are missing; sequencing was by immunoSEQ multiplex PCR. The table has nearly 50,000 clones, around 88% seen once. The specimen sequenced was peripheral blood. All receptors derive from a woman between 55 and 75 years old with acute or convalescent COVID-19.

The chain has TRBV10-3 and TRBJ1-1, with a possible D match to TRBD1 (5 bases). V was cut by 8 bases and J by 5 bases, with 15 bases left in between. This CDR3 is built from 13 residues. CDR1 and CDR2 (germline): ENHRY, SYGVKD. CDR3: CAIRQGGRTEAFF. For the CDR3, the DNA is TGTGCCATCCGGCAGGGAGGTAGAACTGAAGCTTTCTTT.

This chain joins TRBV2 and TRBJ2-7; possibly TRBD1 for D (5 bases). This CDR3 is built from 12 residues. The germline V and J ends were trimmed by 11 bases and 2 bases, with 13 bases remaining between them. The germline gives CDR1 SNHLY, CDR2 FYNNEI. CDR3 nucleotides: TGTGCCTATAAGACAGATACCTACGAGCAGTACTTC. Translating gives CAYKTDTYEQYF.

V and J are TRBV6-6 and TRBJ1-1; 8 bases are a match to TRBD1. CDR3 length: 16 residues. With V trimmed by 5 bases and J by 4 bases, 12 bases remained unmatched. CDR1 and CDR2 from the germline V gene are MNHNY and SVGAGI (reference sequence). CDR3 nucleotide sequence: TGTGCCAGCAGTCGACAGGCCAGGGGGCTGGTCACTGAAGCTTTCTTT. This gives the protein CASSRQARGLVTEAFF.

J is TRBJ2-1 and V is TRBV11-3; 11 nucleotides match TRBD2. The CDR3 extends over 17 amino acids. The germline V gene has CDR1 SGHNT and CDR2 YENEEA. The J segment lost 8 bases and the V segment lost 4 bases, leaving 13 bases of the junction unmatched. This CDR3 reads CASSSNPGSGGAHEQFF. The CDR3 DNA reads TGTGCCAGCAGCTCGAATCCGGGTAGCGGGGGGGCCCATGAGCAGTTCTTC. The full variable domain, rest sourced from reference TRBV11-3 and TRBJ2-1, is EAGVVQSPRYKIIEKKQPVAFWCNPISGHNTLYWYLQNLGQGPELLIRYENEEAVDDSQLPKDRFSAERLKGVDSTLKIQPAELGDSAVYLCASSSNPGSGGAHEQFFGPGTRLTVL.

This clone was seen once. The CDR3 DNA sequence: TGTGCCAGCTCGCCAGGGACAGCTACAGATACGCAGTATTTT. This translates into CASSPGTATDTQYF. The rearrangement links TRBV18 to TRBJ2-3; TRBD1 aligns across 7 bases. Trimming took 6 bases from V and 3 from J; bases not matched to a gene: 6. Germline V gene sequence: CDR1 KGHSH, CDR2 LQKENI. The CDR3 has 14 residues. Looking up the rest from reference TRBV18 and TRBJ2-3 gives the full variable domain: NAGVMQNPRHLVRRRGQEARLRCSPMKGHSHVYWYRQLPEEGLKFMVYLQKENIIDESGMPKERFSAEFPKEGPSILRIQQVVRGDSAAYFCASSPGTATDTQYFGPGTRLTVL.

The chain carries TRBV28 and TRBJ2-7, with a possible D match to TRBD2 (6 bases). V gave up 6 bases and J gave up 7 bases, with 22 bases separating them. The germline CDR1 and CDR2 sequences are MDHEN and SYDVKM. The CDR3 covers 15 residues. CDR3 DNA sequence: TGTGCCAGCAGCCTTCTTTGGGGCGGGGTCGAAGAGCAGTACTTC. This codes for CASSLLWGGVEEQYF.

This clone was picked up one time. Other nucleotide sequences in the sample specify the same CDR3. The chain couples TRBV3-1 (or the pseudogene TRBV3-2) to TRBJ1-3; D is ambiguous. Between the trimmed V and J ends, which lost 4 bases and 4 bases, there was a span of 5 bases. Germline loops: CDR1 LGHDT, CDR2 YNNKEL (reference sequence). The length of the CDR3 is 12 residues. The CDR3 DNA reads TGTGCCAGCAGCCCCTCCGGAAACACCATATATTTT. Residues: CASSPSGNTIYF.

The V gene is TRBV6-5, the J gene TRBJ1-2, with a weak D call TRBD1 (5 bases). CDR1 and CDR2 (germline): MNHEY, SVGAGI. The CDR3 spans 14 residues. V was pared by 0 bases and J by 4 bases, with 9 bases between. CDR3 in DNA: TGTGCCAGCAGTTACTCGTCAGGGTTCTATGGCTACACCTTC. Encoded protein: CASSYSSGFYGYTF.

J is TRBJ1-2 and V is TRBV5-1, with D perhaps TRBD1 (5 bases). This CDR3 contains 13 residues. The germline CDR1 and CDR2 sequences are SGHRS and YFSETQ. V was trimmed by 2 bases and J by 3 bases, leaving 8 bases between them. CDR3 sequence (DNA): TGCGCCAGCAGCTTTGGGGGGGACTATGGCTACACCTTC. Its protein is CASSFGGDYGYTF.

The V call is TRBV6-2 or TRBV6-3, the J call TRBJ1-1; 8 nucleotides match TRBD1. Germline CDR1 reads MNHEY; CDR2 reads SVGEGT. The CDR3 sequence is 17 residues long. V was clipped by 6 bases and J by 1 base; unmatched bases: 13. The CDR3 loop is CASSQILRGQRNTEAFF. CDR3 bases: TGTGCCAGCAGCCAAATCCTCAGGGGGCAGCGGAACACTGAAGCTTTCTTT.

The chain employs TRBV19 and TRBJ1-4; no clear D. The CDR3 extends over 15 amino acids. Germline V CDR1 and CDR2: LNHDA, SQIVND (reference sequence). V was cut by 6 bases and J by 10 bases, with 21 bases left in between. DNA for the CDR3: TGTGCCAGTAGCTCACCGGGAGGGCCCAGTGGAAAACTGTTTTTT. This gives the protein CASSSPGGPSGKLFF.

The V and J genes are TRBV7-8 and TRBJ1-2, with 10 bases lining up with TRBD1. Germline V gives CDR1 SGHVS, CDR2 FQNEAQ. The CDR3 length is 17 residues. Germline trimming cut 2 bases from V and 1 base from J; bases unmatched to any gene: 7. The CDR3 coding sequence is TGTGCCAGCAGCTTAACCAAGACAGGGGGCTATAACTATGGCTACACCTTC. This encodes CASSLTKTGGYNYGYTF.

This clone showed up just a few times. V gene TRBV4-2 combines with J gene TRBJ2-7; 9 nucleotides line up with TRBD2. From germline, CDR1 is LGHNA and CDR2 YNFKEQ. The CDR3 length is 16 residues. With 4 bases clipped from V and 2 bases from J, the junction kept 9 bases outside the gene matches. The chain's CDR3 is CASSRGGGAKAYEQYF. The CDR3 region has the DNA TGTGCCAGCAGCCGGGGCGGGGGGGCGAAGGCCTACGAGCAGTACTTC.

V and J are TRBV2 and TRBJ1-4, with a weak D call TRBD1 (6 bases). V was cut by 5 bases and J by 1 base, with 8 bases left in between. This CDR3 comprises 14 residues. Germline V gives CDR1 SNHLY, CDR2 FYNNEI. The chain's CDR3 is CASSQQGTNEKLFF. The CDR3 DNA reads TGTGCCAGCAGTCAACAGGGAACTAATGAAAAACTGTTTTTT.

The rearrangement joins TRBV6-5 to TRBJ1-2; 7 bases align to TRBD1. The V and J ends lost 4 bases and 7 bases, in that order; junction bases with no gene match: 6. This CDR3 spans 13 amino acids. Germline CDR1 is MNHEY and CDR2 is SVGAGI. CDR3: CASSLTQGGGYTF. The CDR3 nucleotides are TGTGCCAGCAGTTTGACCCAGGGGGGTGGCTACACCTTC.

The V and J genes are TRBV27 and TRBJ1-1, with a weak D call TRBD1 (6 bases). There are 16 residues in the CDR3. Trimming stripped 5 bases from V and 0 bases from J, with 16 bases between. Germline CDR1 and CDR2: MNHEY and SMNVEV (reference sequence). CDR3 sequence (DNA): TGTGCCAGCAGTCCAGACAGGATCCACATGAACACTGAAGCTTTCTTT. This encodes CASSPDRIHMNTEAFF.

The chain is built from TRBV5-1 and TRBJ1-1, with D possibly being TRBD1 (5 bases). The germline CDR1 and CDR2 sequences are SGHRS and YFSETQ. Between the trimmed V and J ends, which lost 3 bases and 7 bases, there was a span of 19 bases. The length of the CDR3 is 15 residues. This CDR3 reads CASSSQGAAGFEAFF. Here the CDR3 DNA reads TGCGCCAGCAGCTCTCAAGGGGCCGCAGGGTTTGAAGCTTTCTTT.

This clone was seen only a few times. The chain has TRBV30 and TRBJ1-2; D gene ambiguous. Germline V gene sequence: CDR1 GTSNPN, CDR2 SVGIG (reference sequence). CDR3 size: 13 residues. V was shortened by 2 bases and J by 0 bases, with 7 bases between the two germline ends. The CDR3 region has the DNA TGTGCCTGGAGTACCGAGGCTAACTATGGCTACACCTTC. Residues: CAWSTEANYGYTF. The variable domain in full, completed from reference TRBV30 and TRBJ1-2, reads SQTIHQWPATLVQPVGSPLSLECTVEGTSNPNLYWYRQAAGRGLQLLFYSVGIGQISSEVPQNLSASRPQDRQFILSSKKLLLSDSGFYLCAWSTEANYGYTFGSGTRLTVV.

The chain couples TRBV11-2 to TRBJ2-2; 10 nucleotides line up with TRBD1. The CDR3 contains 15 residues. Germline trimming cut 1 base from V and 7 bases from J; bases unmatched to any gene: 3. Germline loops: CDR1 SGHAT, CDR2 FQNNGV. The CDR3, as DNA: TGTGCCAGCAGCTTAGCGGGGACAGGGGTCGGGGAGCTGTTTTTT. It specifies CASSLAGTGVGELFF.

The chain combines TRBV21-1 with TRBJ2-3; the D segment call TRBD1 is taken from the table without a DNA check. TRBV21-1 is an annotated pseudogene. The CDR3 extends over 16 amino acids. The CDR3 DNA reads TGTGCCAGCAGCAAAAGGGCCAGGGGAAGCACAGATACGCAGTATTTT. Translating gives CASSKRARGSTDTQYF.

In regard to this clone: The junction does not match germline at one end; this may be a read error. This rearrangement joins TRBV12-5 to TRBJ2-1, with 8 bases lining up with TRBD2. This CDR3 has 12 residues. Germline V lookup: CDR1 LGHNT, CDR2 FRNRAP. The DNA of the CDR3 is TGTGCTAGTGGCCCGGCGGGAGGACTCCTGGTCTTC. It translates to CASGPAGGLLVF.

V usage is TRBV28 and J usage is TRBJ1-4; possibly TRBD1 for D (6 bases). With 5 bases removed from V and 7 bases from J, the gap between germline ends came to 11 bases. Germline CDR1 MDHEN, CDR2 SYDVKM. The CDR3 is 13 amino acids. The CDR3 coding sequence is TGTGCCAGCAGTATGGGACAATCTGAAAAACTGTTTTTT. Protein sequence: CASSMGQSEKLFF. Variable domain in full (rest from reference TRBV28 and TRBJ1-4): DVKVTQSSRYLVKRTGEKVFLECVQDMDHENMFWYRQDPGLGLRLIYFSYDVKMKEKGDIPEGYSVSREKKERFSLILESASTNQTSMYLCASSMGQSEKLFFGSGTQLSVL.

The chain recombines TRBV12-3 or TRBV12-4 with TRBJ1-2, with D perhaps TRBD1 (5 bases). Trimming took 6 bases from V and 8 from J, leaving 13 bases between them. This CDR3 has 12 amino acids. CDR3 coding DNA: TGTGCCAGCAGGACTCAGGGTGGAGGCTACACCTTC. It yields the protein CASRTQGGGYTF.

In this sample, this clone turned up once. The gene calls are TRBV30 and TRBJ2-7; the match to TRBD1 covers 8 bases. The CDR3 consists of 15 residues. Germline loops: CDR1 GTSNPN, CDR2 SVGIG (reference sequence). V lost 2 bases and J lost 0; bases outside the gene matches: 6. The CDR3 loop is CAWSKGQASSYEQYF. The CDR3 region has the DNA TGTGCCTGGAGTAAGGGACAGGCGAGCTCCTACGAGCAGTACTTC.

V and J are TRBV7-2 and TRBJ2-2; 10 nucleotides line up with TRBD1. From germline, CDR1 is SGHTA and CDR2 FQGNSA. V shed 4 bases, J shed 6 bases, and the junction held 5 bases outside the gene matches. This CDR3 region has 15 residues. The CDR3 loop reads CASSSGQGLAGELFF. The CDR3 nucleotides are TGTGCCAGCAGCTCGGGACAGGGGTTAGCCGGGGAGCTGTTTTTT.